A single sample is the source of the 31 T cell receptor beta chains below, sequenced in a study of a mutant IDH1 vaccine in newly diagnosed glioma. Their specific antigens are unknown. Here immunoSEQ multiplex PCR was the method, and the copy in TCRdb shows in-frame clones only, minus some. Among about 60,000 clones listed, over 75% were seen once. The sample's time point: week 23, last vaccination. A 20-mer mutant IDH1 peptide at 300 ug was injected subcutaneously with topical imiquimod. The material was PBMCs, obtained from a glioma patient whose treatment included an IDH1 peptide vaccine. Every receptor here comes from a man between 18 and 29 years old with glioma.

The count of this clone is one. V is TRBV18 and J is TRBJ2-2; D not certain. The germline CDR1 and CDR2 sequences are KGHSH and LQKENI. Between the trimmed V and J ends, which lost 1 base and 4 bases, there was a span of 7 bases. There are 14 residues in the CDR3. CDR3 DNA sequence: TGTGCCAGCTCACCACTCCCGAGCACCGGGGAGCTGTTTTTT. Its translation: CASSPLPSTGELFF.

The chain recombines TRBV7-2 with TRBJ2-2; TRBD2 agrees at 11 bases. The CDR3 extends over 17 amino acids. The germline V gene encodes CDR1 SGHTA and CDR2 FQGNSA. Trimming took 1 base from V and 1 from J; bases not matched to a gene: 2. The CDR3 sequence: CASSLGLAGGNTGELFF. Written as DNA, the CDR3 is TGTGCCAGCAGCTTAGGGCTAGCGGGGGGGAACACCGGGGAGCTGTTTTTT.

For the CDR3, the DNA is TGTGCCAGCAGCCCCGTTGGCGGGGGGGCCAGAAACGAGCAGTACTTC. As protein: CASSPVGGGARNEQYF. The J gene is TRBJ2-7, the V gene TRBV9, with 9 bases fitting TRBD2. The CDR3 spans 16 residues. Germline values: CDR1 SGDLS, CDR2 YYNGEE. J was trimmed by 5 bases and V by 4 bases; bases with no gene match: 13.

The genes are TRBV5-6 and TRBJ2-1; possibly TRBD2 for D (5 bases). Between the trimmed V and J ends, which lost 0 bases and 5 bases, there was a span of 9 bases. CDR1 is SGHDT, CDR2 YYEEEE, per germline. This CDR3 contains 14 residues. This CDR3 is CASSLVPGDNEQFF. For the CDR3, the DNA is TGTGCCAGCAGCTTGGTTCCCGGGGACAATGAGCAGTTCTTC.

Relative to its sample, this clone is medium-sized (0.01 to 0.1%). Other nucleotide sequences in the sample specify the same CDR3. The V and J genes are TRBV4-3 and TRBJ1-5, with a possible D match to TRBD1 (6 bases). Between the trimmed V and J ends, which lost 3 bases and 3 bases, there was a span of 9 bases. There are 14 residues in the CDR3. Germline-derived CDR1 and CDR2 are LGHNA and YSLEER. The CDR3 nucleotides are TGCGCCAGCAGCCAGACAGGTGACAATCAGCCCCAGCATTTT. This encodes CASSQTGDNQPQHF.

This clone showed up just once. The rearrangement joins TRBV28 to TRBJ2-3; D is uncertain. The CDR3 sequence is 16 residues long. The V and J ends lost 9 bases and 6 bases respectively, with 25 bases between them. Germline lookup yields CDR1 MDHEN and CDR2 SYDVKM. In DNA, the CDR3 is TGTGCCAGTGGCCTCAACAAAGGGTGGAATATGGATACGCAGTATTTT. As protein: CASGLNKGWNMDTQYF.

The rearrangement joins TRBV29-1 to TRBJ2-1; 14 nucleotides agree with TRBD2. Trimming removed 6 bases from V and 0 bases from J; junction bases left unmatched: 7. This CDR3 is built from 17 residues. Germline CDR1 reads SQVTM; CDR2 reads ANQGSEA. The CDR3: CSVAGLAGVISYNEQFF. The CDR3 coding sequence is TGCAGCGTCGCGGGACTAGCGGGAGTGATCTCCTACAATGAGCAGTTCTTC.

The chain has TRBV19 and TRBJ1-1; 9 nucleotides match TRBD1. Germline V gene lookup returns CDR1 LNHDA and CDR2 SQIVND (reference sequence). This CDR3 has 18 residues. With V trimmed by 2 bases and J by 1 base, 11 bases remained unmatched. CDR3 loop: CASSISYSLGQGNTEAFF. DNA of the CDR3: TGTGCCAGTAGTATATCCTATAGTTTGGGACAGGGGAACACTGAAGCTTTCTTT. Full variable domain (rest looked up from reference TRBV19 and TRBJ1-1): DGGITQSPKYLFRKEGQNVTLSCEQNLNHDAMYWYRQDPGQGLRLIYYSQIVNDFQKGDIAEGYSVSREKKESFPLTVTSAQKNPTAFYLCASSISYSLGQGNTEAFFGQGTRLTVV.

Turning to this clone: A junction end diverges from the germline sequence, so it may reflect a read error. The chain links TRBV7-7 to TRBJ2-1; D possibly uses TRBD1 or TRBD2 (5 bases each). Germline CDR1 SSHAT, CDR2 FNYEAQ (reference sequence). The CDR3 length is 15 residues. The CDR3 nucleotides are TGTGCTAGCAGCTTAGGGGTGGGAGCATACAATGAGCAGTTCTTC. It codes for CASSLGVGAYNEQFF.

This chain links TRBV6-5 with TRBJ1-1; D unclear. Germline CDR1 reads MNHEY; CDR2 reads SVGAGI. Trimming left V 4 bases short and J 1 base short, with 7 bases between. The CDR3 consists of 13 residues. The CDR3 here is CASSFLPNTEAFF. CDR3 sequence (DNA): TGTGCCAGCAGTTTTTTACCGAACACTGAAGCTTTCTTT.

This chain uses TRBV4-1 with TRBJ2-3, with 9 bases lining up with TRBD2. With V trimmed by 0 bases and J by 5 bases, 6 bases remained unmatched. The CDR3 spans 16 residues. Germline V lookup: CDR1 MGHRA, CDR2 YSYEKL. CDR3 protein: CASSQDRGLARDTQYF. For the CDR3, the DNA is TGCGCCAGCAGCCAAGATAGGGGACTAGCACGAGATACGCAGTATTTT.

As to this clone: The same CDR3 arises from other DNA sequences in this sample as well. The chain recombines TRBV4-3 with TRBJ2-7; D could derive from TRBD1 or TRBD2 (5 bases each). There are 12 residues in the CDR3. With 4 bases removed from V and 3 bases from J, the gap between germline ends came to 7 bases. Looked up from germline, CDR1 is LGHNA and CDR2 is YSLEER. The CDR3 here is CASSLGDYEQYF. The CDR3 DNA is TGCGCCAGCAGCCTGGGGGACTACGAGCAGTACTTC.

The rearrangement uses TRBV4-3 and TRBJ1-5; D remains unclear. The CDR3 runs to 17 residues. CDR1 is LGHNA and CDR2 is YSLEER in the germline V gene. Deletions cut 4 bases from V and 1 base from J, with 17 bases between. The CDR3 loop is CASSPMVVGISNQPQHF. For the CDR3, the DNA is TGCGCCAGCAGCCCAATGGTAGTGGGGATCAGCAATCAGCCCCAGCATTTT.

The gene calls are TRBV5-8 and TRBJ2-1, with D possibly matching TRBD2 (6 bases). The length of the CDR3 is 18 residues. Trimming removed 7 bases from V and 0 bases from J, with 23 bases in between. Germline CDR1 reads SGHTS; CDR2 reads YDEGEE. CDR3 region: CASQIPPSRGSSYNEQFF. In nucleotides, the CDR3 is TGTGCCAGCCAAATCCCACCTAGTCGGGGGAGCTCCTACAATGAGCAGTTCTTC.

The chain combines TRBV6-6 with TRBJ1-3; D is perhaps TRBD1 (5 bases). The length of the CDR3 is 16 residues. Germline CDR1 is MNHNY and CDR2 is SVGAGI (reference sequence). The germline V and J ends were trimmed by 0 bases and 0 bases, with 9 bases remaining between them. CDR3 residues: CASSYSGARSGNTIYF. Here the CDR3 DNA reads TGTGCCAGCAGTTACTCCGGGGCCCGCTCTGGAAACACCATATATTTT.

This clone showed up just once. The chain recombines TRBV29-1 with TRBJ2-7; D call uncertain. This CDR3 comprises 12 residues. V was shortened by 4 bases and J by 3 bases, with 10 bases between the two germline ends. Germline V gene sequence: CDR1 SQVTM, CDR2 ANQGSEA. The CDR3 here is CSVGVKDYEQYF. CDR3 in DNA: TGCAGCGTTGGGGTAAAAGACTACGAGCAGTACTTC.

J is TRBJ1-5 and V is TRBV18; the D is unclear. V lost 6 bases and J lost 2, with 11 bases in between. In germline, CDR1 is KGHSH, CDR2 LQKENI. The CDR3 has 14 residues. CDR3 protein: CASSPLGGNQPQHF. CDR3 bases: TGTGCCAGCTCTCCCTTGGGAGGCAATCAGCCCCAGCATTTT.

The chain uses TRBV28 and TRBJ1-3; possibly TRBD1 for D (5 bases). The CDR3 has 18 residues. The V gene lost 2 bases and the J gene lost 1 base, with 18 bases spanning the gap. The germline V gene has CDR1 MDHEN and CDR2 SYDVKM. CDR3 DNA: TGTGCCAGCAGTTTAGGTTCGGGGCTTTACAGGTCTGGAAACACCATATATTTT. Translated: CASSLGSGLYRSGNTIYF. Full variable domain (remainder filled in from reference TRBV28 and TRBJ1-3): DVKVTQSSRYLVKRTGEKVFLECVQDMDHENMFWYRQDPGLGLRLIYFSYDVKMKEKGDIPEGYSVSREKKERFSLILESASTNQTSMYLCASSLGSGLYRSGNTIYFGEGSWLTVV.

This clone was observed a few times. This chain links TRBV7-3 with TRBJ1-1; D not certain. This CDR3 comprises 14 residues. Germline V gives CDR1 SGHTA, CDR2 FQGTGA. Trimming stripped 0 bases from V and 1 base from J, with 6 bases between. CDR3 nucleotides: TGTGCCAGCAGCTTAACACCGGGGAACACTGAAGCTTTCTTT. This gives the protein CASSLTPGNTEAFF.

CDR3 loop: CASSHGGSGELFF. CDR3 sequence (DNA): TGTGCCAGCAGCCATGGGGGGTCCGGGGAGCTGTTTTTT. This chain uses TRBV7-3 with TRBJ2-2; possible D gene TRBD2, 6 bases. CDR1 is SGHTA, CDR2 FQGTGA, per germline. This CDR3 is built from 13 residues. V lost 5 bases and J 6 bases, leaving 10 bases between the germline ends.

CDR3 sequence reads: CASSQGAGDYNEQFF. In nucleotides, the CDR3 is TGTGCCAGCAGCCAAGGAGCGGGGGATTACAATGAGCAGTTCTTC. The chain combines TRBV4-2 with TRBJ2-1; 8 bases are shared with TRBD2. Trimming cost V 1 base and J 4 bases; bases outside gene matches: 3. Germline V gives CDR1 LGHNA, CDR2 YNFKEQ. The CDR3 runs to 15 residues.

The chain recombines TRBV30 with TRBJ1-1; D gene uncertain. Germline values: CDR1 GTSNPN, CDR2 SVGIG (reference sequence). The ends were cut back, 4 bases at V and 0 bases at J, with 12 bases in the middle. The CDR3 is made up of 14 amino acids. In DNA form, the CDR3 reads TGTGCCTGGACCCAACGAGGATTGAACACTGAAGCTTTCTTT. This translates into CAWTQRGLNTEAFF.

The gene calls are TRBV5-1 and TRBJ1-1, with 11 nucleotides matching TRBD1. V lost 3 bases and J lost 3; bases outside the gene matches: 4. In germline, CDR1 is SGHRS, CDR2 YFSETQ. This CDR3 is built from 15 residues. Here the CDR3 reads CASSWTGGGDTEAFF. CDR3 bases: TGCGCCAGCAGCTGGACAGGGGGCGGGGACACTGAAGCTTTCTTT.

This chain joins TRBV2 and TRBJ1-2; D unclear. The CDR3 totals 11 residues. Trimming shortened V by 11 bases and J by 8 bases, and 15 bases separated the two germline ends. Germline-derived CDR1 and CDR2 are SNHLY and FYNNEI. The CDR3 loop reads CAGLWTVGYTF. CDR3 DNA sequence: TGTGCCGGACTGTGGACGGTCGGCTACACCTTC.

The rearrangement joins TRBV5-6 to TRBJ1-5; 12 nucleotides agree with TRBD1. The CDR3 extends over 16 amino acids. The V gene end was trimmed by 1 base and the J gene end by 3 bases; junction bases not matched to a gene: 2. Germline V gene lookup returns CDR1 SGHDT and CDR2 YYEEEE. The CDR3 DNA reads as TGTGCCAGCAGCTTGAGGGACAGGGGGCCCAATCAGCCCCAGCATTTT. The encoded protein is CASSLRDRGPNQPQHF.

The chain joins TRBV5-4 to TRBJ2-2; TRBD2 matches at 7 bases. Germline V gene data show CDR1 as SGHNT and CDR2 as YYREEE (reference sequence). The ends lost 3 bases at V and 3 bases at J; junction bases unmatched: 8. CDR3 length equals 16 residues. As DNA, the CDR3 is TGTGCCAGCAGCTGGCGAACGGGAGGTTACACCGGGGAGCTGTTTTTT. Its translation is CASSWRTGGYTGELFF.

The chain carries TRBV27 and TRBJ1-4; no clear D gene. Trimming removed 6 bases at V and 5 bases at J, with 13 bases between. CDR3 size: 14 residues. Germline assignment: CDR1 MNHEY and CDR2 SMNVEV (reference sequence). In nucleotides, the CDR3 is TGTGCCAGCAGGTCAAGGGTCGGGAATGAAAAACTGTTTTTT. Protein sequence: CASRSRVGNEKLFF.

V usage is TRBV27 and J usage is TRBJ2-2, with 7 bases identical to TRBD2. CDR3 length: 15 amino acids. The junction had 4 bases not matched to a gene; V was cut back by 2 bases and J by 4 bases. Per the germline V gene, CDR1 is MNHEY and CDR2 is SMNVEV (reference sequence). CDR3 loop: CASSLRGLSTGELFF. In nucleotides, the CDR3 is TGTGCCAGCAGTTTACGGGGACTAAGCACCGGGGAGCTGTTTTTT.

This clone was seen a handful of times. The chain combines TRBV29-1 with TRBJ1-1, with TRBD1 matching 9 bases. From germline, CDR1 is SQVTM and CDR2 ANQGSEA. V dropped 1 base and J dropped 8; count of bases not matched to a gene: 5. This CDR3 region has 13 residues. The CDR3 loop is CSVEGGQGLEAFF. CDR3 coding DNA: TGCAGCGTTGAAGGCGGACAGGGGTTGGAAGCTTTCTTT.

In its sample, this clone was seen a few times. The chain links TRBV30 to TRBJ1-1; D is unclear. The CDR3 contains 13 residues. The V gene lost 1 base and the J gene lost 5 bases, with 11 bases spanning the gap. Germline assignment: CDR1 GTSNPN and CDR2 SVGIG (reference sequence). CDR3 loop: CAWSARPTTEAFF. In nucleotides, the CDR3 is TGTGCCTGGAGTGCCCGACCGACAACTGAAGCTTTCTTT.

The rearrangement uses TRBV5-1 and TRBJ2-1, with 9 bases identical to TRBD1. The CDR3 runs 15 residues. Trimming removed 4 bases from V and 8 bases from J; junction bases left unmatched: 10. Germline V CDR1 and CDR2: SGHRS, YFSETQ. The DNA for the CDR3 is TGCGCCAGCAGCAAACCGGGACAGGGATTTGATGAGCAGTTCTTC. Translating gives CASSKPGQGFDEQFF.